The 4 T cell receptor beta chains below were found in one sample sequenced in a study of PD-L1 blockade in urothelial cancer. Time point described: pretreatment peripheral blood. Assay used: immunoSEQ multiplex PCR; TCRdb lists only in-frame clones, some missing. The sample has approximately 63,000 clones; 81% are singletons. The starting material was PBMCs, obtained around atezolizumab (anti-PD-L1) treatment. The receptors shown here come from a man in his 70s with urothelial cancer.

The genes are TRBV6-1 and TRBJ2-7; D is possibly TRBD1 (7 bases). The length of the CDR3 is 15 residues. Germline CDR1 MNHNS, CDR2 SASEGT. V was cut by 4 bases and J by 0 bases, with 13 bases left in between. The CDR3 DNA reads as TGTGCCAGCAGTGGCGGGACAGATCACTCCTACGAGCAGTACTTC. Translated, it gives CASSGGTDHSYEQYF.

This clone came up once. The chain links TRBV7-8 to TRBJ2-7; D not resolved. Germline CDR1 and CDR2: SGHVS and FQNEAQ. This CDR3 contains 13 residues. Trimming took off 5 bases at V and 5 bases at J, with 13 bases between the two ends. Written as DNA, the CDR3 is TGTGCCAGCAGCCCCCTATGGTTGGACGAGCAGTACTTC. Translation gives CASSPLWLDEQYF. Full variable domain (rest looked up from reference TRBV7-8 and TRBJ2-7): GAGVSQSPRYKVAKRGQDVALRCDPISGHVSLFWYQQALGQGPEFLTYFQNEAQLDKSGLPSDRFFAERPEGSVSTLKIQRTQQEDSAVYLCASSPLWLDEQYFGPGTRLTVT.

The genes are TRBV5-1 and TRBJ2-3; D call uncertain. In germline, CDR1 is SGHRS, CDR2 YFSETQ. Trimming removed 3 bases at V and 1 base at J, with 9 bases between. CDR3 length: 14 residues. The CDR3 here is CASSYRRGTDTQYF. For the CDR3, the DNA is TGCGCCAGCAGCTATAGACGGGGCACAGATACGCAGTATTTT. Looking up the rest from reference TRBV5-1 and TRBJ2-3 gives the full variable domain: KAGVTQTPRYLIKTRGQQVTLSCSPISGHRSVSWYQQTPGQGLQFLFEYFSETQRNKGNFPGRFSGRQFSNSRSEMNVSTLELGDSALYLCASSYRRGTDTQYFGPGTRLTVL.

The gene calls are TRBV10-1 and TRBJ2-1, with a tentative D call TRBD1 (6 bases). The V gene lost 5 bases and the J gene lost 6 bases, with 23 bases spanning the gap. Germline V gene lookup returns CDR1 WNHNN and CDR2 SYGVQD (reference sequence). The CDR3 totals 17 residues. DNA of the CDR3: TGCGCCAGCAGTCCACCTAACAGGGCTCCCGCTTGCAATGAGCAGTTCTTC. Its translation: CASSPPNRAPACNEQFF.